One sample yielded the 14 T cell receptor beta chains listed below, sequenced in a study of T cells after yellow fever vaccination. One entry per CDR3 protein, called by TCRdb with MiXCR from the 5' RACE reads. This sample has some 150,000 distinct CDR3 sequences, with roughly 6.7% found just once. The sequencing used CD4+ T cells sorted from PBMCs, collected 10 days after the yellow fever booster vaccination. The receptors were sampled from a man aged 25 to 45 who received the YFV17D yellow fever vaccine.

This clonotype appeared a few times. The chain is built from TRBV7-9 and TRBJ2-3, with D maybe TRBD1 (6 bases). Germline V lookup: CDR1 SEHNR, CDR2 FQNEAQ (reference sequence). V lost 5 bases and J 1 base, leaving 13 bases between the germline ends. This CDR3 contains 15 residues. The CDR3 protein is CASSVRGLGTDTQYF. The DNA of the CDR3 is TGTGCCAGCAGCGTCAGGGGTTTGGGCACAGATACGCAGTATTTT.

At least ten counts were recorded for this clonotype. J is TRBJ2-1 and V is TRBV20-1, with 9 positions matching TRBD2. The germline V gene has CDR1 DFQATT and CDR2 SNEGSKA (reference sequence). The CDR3 has 16 amino acids. Trimming removed 5 bases from V and 0 bases from J; junction bases left unmatched: 8. This chain's CDR3 is CSAWNRLAASYNEQFF. Here the CDR3 DNA reads TGCAGTGCTTGGAATCGACTAGCGGCCTCCTACAATGAGCAGTTCTTC.

In its sample, this clonotype was seen many times. V and J are TRBV7-2 and TRBJ2-3; perhaps TRBD2 as D (7 bases). Per the germline V gene, CDR1 is SGHTA and CDR2 is FQGNSA. CDR3 length: 18 amino acids. The V end was cut by 1 base, the J end by 0 bases, with 17 bases between. CDR3 loop: CASSLVGGGAGSTDTQYF. In DNA, the CDR3 is TGTGCCAGCAGCTTAGTAGGGGGGGGGGCCGGCAGCACAGATACGCAGTATTTT.

This clonotype was found many times. V and J are TRBV7-2 and TRBJ2-2; 7 bases agree with TRBD2. The CDR3 is 13 residues long. J was trimmed by 4 bases and V by 5 bases; bases with no gene match: 1. The V gene's germline CDR1 is SGHTA and CDR2 FQGNSA. The CDR3 loop is CASSREATGELFF. CDR3 DNA sequence: TGTGCCAGCAGCCGGGAGGCCACCGGGGAGCTGTTTTTT.

This clonotype was counted many times. V and J are TRBV11-2 and TRBJ2-5, with D unclear. With 0 bases removed from V and 2 bases from J, the gap between germline ends came to 10 bases. CDR3 length equals 15 residues. Germline loops: CDR1 SGHAT, CDR2 FQNNGV. In DNA, the CDR3 is TGTGCCAGCAGCTTAGATTCTTGGCAACAAGAGACCCAGTACTTC. Translating it yields CASSLDSWQQETQYF.

There are many counts of this clonotype. The CDR3 region is CATGEGNSPLHF. DNA for the CDR3: TGCGCCACCGGGGAAGGGAATTCACCCCTCCACTTT. The chain joins TRBV10-1 to TRBJ1-6; D is undetermined. Trimming stripped 10 bases from V and 7 bases from J, with 11 bases between. In germline, CDR1 is WNHNN, CDR2 SYGVQD (reference sequence). This CDR3 has 12 residues.

This clonotype has only a few counts. The chain has TRBV24-1 and TRBJ1-5; D uncertain. Trimming took off 5 bases at V and 3 bases at J, with 10 bases between the two ends. The germline CDR1 and CDR2 sequences are KGHDR and SFDVKD. The CDR3 length is 14 residues. The CDR3 DNA reads as TGTGCCACCAGTGTTGGTGCAACCAATCAGCCCCAGCATTTT. Amino acids: CATSVGATNQPQHF.

This clonotype was detected ten times or more. The V and J genes are TRBV10-3 and TRBJ1-1, with D perhaps TRBD1 (5 bases). Germline V gives CDR1 ENHRY, CDR2 SYGVKD. Trimming removed 6 bases from V and 6 bases from J, with 17 bases in between. The CDR3 is made up of 14 amino acids. The CDR3 spells CAISPVGGEAEAFF. CDR3 DNA sequence: TGTGCCATCAGCCCCGTTGGGGGGGAGGCTGAAGCTTTCTTT.

Ten or more counts support this clonotype. This sequence joins TRBV5-6 and TRBJ2-1; 7 nucleotides align to TRBD2. Per germline, CDR1 SGHDT and CDR2 YYEEEE. The CDR3 runs 18 residues. Trimming took 2 bases from V and 3 from J; bases not matched to a gene: 14. This CDR3 is CASSFRGSGYLNYNEQFF. CDR3 DNA: TGTGCCAGCAGCTTCCGGGGTAGCGGGTATCTAAACTACAATGAGCAGTTCTTC.

This clonotype was recorded a few times. The chain carries TRBV19 and TRBJ1-1, with a possible D match to TRBD1 (5 bases). The CDR3 runs 13 residues. CDR1 and CDR2 from the germline V gene are LNHDA and SQIVND (reference sequence). Trimming cost V 5 bases and J 2 bases, with 9 bases left between them. CDR3 residues: CASSRRGNTEAFF. The CDR3 DNA sequence: TGTGCCAGTAGTCGAAGGGGAAACACTGAAGCTTTCTTT.

This clonotype was counted ten times or more. The rearrangement links TRBV28 to TRBJ2-7, with unresolved D. V was shortened by 5 bases and J by 0 bases, with 11 bases between the two germline ends. Germline V gene sequence: CDR1 MDHEN, CDR2 SYDVKM. The CDR3 contains 14 residues. The CDR3 DNA sequence: TGTGCCAGCAGTCCGCAGACGGGCTCCTACGAGCAGTACTTC. Amino acids: CASSPQTGSYEQYF.

This clonotype was detected many times. J is TRBJ2-5 and V is TRBV20-1, with D perhaps TRBD2 (6 bases). This CDR3 contains 13 residues. Germline lookup yields CDR1 DFQATT and CDR2 SNEGSKA (reference sequence). V lost 6 bases and J 2 bases, leaving 13 bases between the germline ends. Written as DNA, the CDR3 is TGCAGTGCGAAAACGGGACTGCAAGAGACCCAGTACTTC. Protein sequence: CSAKTGLQETQYF.

Regarding this clonotype: This clone may be a read error of a much larger clone one base away. Because it lacks the conserved phenylalanine or tryptophan at the end, this CDR3 is likely a read error. V and J are TRBV27 and TRBJ2-2; 14 bases agree with TRBD2. After removal of 6 bases from V and 9 bases from J, the junction contained 12 bases not matched to a gene. Germline V lookup: CDR1 MNHEY, CDR2 SMNVEV (reference sequence). This CDR3 comprises 17 residues. CDR3 sequence: CASRSEGTSGSKRELFL. The CDR3 region has the DNA TGTGCCAGCAGGAGTGAGGGGACTAGCGGGAGCAAACGGGAGCTGTTTTTA.

This clonotype was recorded many times. CDR3 protein: CSAKQGTDTQYF. For the CDR3, the DNA is TGCAGTGCTAAGCAAGGCACAGATACGCAGTATTTT. The chain couples TRBV20-1 to TRBJ2-3; D not resolved. Germline lookup yields CDR1 DFQATT and CDR2 SNEGSKA (reference sequence). The CDR3 contains 12 residues. Trimming cost V 4 bases and J 1 base, with 6 bases left between them.